This T cell receptor (beta chain) emerged from a study of blood T cell repertoires in COVID-19. Study in general: The samples span acute and convalescent COVID-19 from the United States, Italy and Spain. From T cells, B-cell-depleted T cells, or PBMCs came the material, which was cDNA or gDNA.

As processed by the authors: Reference gene primer amplification gave nucleated cell count estimates. Profiled with immunoSEQ multiplex PCR; TCRdb holds only in-frame clones, not every one. For V, J and clone size, that table is used; D and trimming come from the DNA. The repertoire consists of about 40,000 clones, with approximately 81% occurring once and the leading ten covering 25% to 35%. Germline trimming cut 1 base from V and 4 bases from J; bases unmatched to any gene: 1. The CDR3 totals 16 residues. The V gene's germline CDR1 is SGHRS and CDR2 YFSETQ. The rearrangement links TRBV5-1 to TRBJ2-2, with TRBD2 identical over 13 bases. This TCR came from a man older than 75 with active or convalescent COVID-19. Sample: peripheral blood. DNA for the CDR3: TGCGCCAGCAGCTTGACTAGCGGGGGGGCCACCGGGGAGCTGTTTTTT. The encoded protein is CASSLTSGGATGELFF.